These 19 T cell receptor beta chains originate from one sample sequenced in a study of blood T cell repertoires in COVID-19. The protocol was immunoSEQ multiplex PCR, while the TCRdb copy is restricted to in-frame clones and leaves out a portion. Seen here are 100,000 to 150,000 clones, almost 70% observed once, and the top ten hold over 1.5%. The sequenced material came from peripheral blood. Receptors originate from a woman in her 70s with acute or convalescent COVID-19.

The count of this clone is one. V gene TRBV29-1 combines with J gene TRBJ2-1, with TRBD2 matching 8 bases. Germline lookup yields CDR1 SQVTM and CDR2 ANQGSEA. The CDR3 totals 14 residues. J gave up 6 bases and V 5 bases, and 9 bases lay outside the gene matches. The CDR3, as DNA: TGCAGCGTTTCCGGGAGGGCCGCGTTCAATGAGCAGTTCTTC. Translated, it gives CSVSGRAAFNEQFF.

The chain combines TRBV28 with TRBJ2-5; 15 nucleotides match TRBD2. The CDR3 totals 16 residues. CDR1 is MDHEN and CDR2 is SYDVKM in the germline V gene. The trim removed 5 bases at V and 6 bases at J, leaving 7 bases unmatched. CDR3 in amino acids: CASSRTGTSGRQTQYF. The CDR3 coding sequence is TGTGCCAGCAGTCGAACCGGGACTAGCGGGAGGCAGACCCAGTACTTC.

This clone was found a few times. The CDR3: CASSADWDTDTQYF. The CDR3 nucleotides read TGTGCCAGCAGTGCGGACTGGGACACAGATACGCAGTATTTT. V and J are TRBV28 and TRBJ2-3, with a weak D call TRBD2 (5 bases). Trimming removed 5 bases at V and 2 bases at J, with 11 bases between. The germline gives CDR1 MDHEN, CDR2 SYDVKM. This CDR3 has 14 residues.

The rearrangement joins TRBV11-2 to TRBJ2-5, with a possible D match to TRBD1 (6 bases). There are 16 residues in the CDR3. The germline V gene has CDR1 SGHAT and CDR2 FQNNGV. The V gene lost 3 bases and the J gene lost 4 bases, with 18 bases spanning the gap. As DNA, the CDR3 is TGTGCCAGCAGCTTCTACTGGACAGAACGGGGAGAGACCCAGTACTTC. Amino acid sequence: CASSFYWTERGETQYF.

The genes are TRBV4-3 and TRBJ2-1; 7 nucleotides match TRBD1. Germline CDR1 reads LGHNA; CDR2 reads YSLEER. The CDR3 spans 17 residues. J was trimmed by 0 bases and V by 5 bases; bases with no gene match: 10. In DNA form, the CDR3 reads TGCGCCAGCAGCTTTTCCAGGGGGTTAAGCTCCTACAATGAGCAGTTCTTC. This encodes CASSFSRGLSSYNEQFF.

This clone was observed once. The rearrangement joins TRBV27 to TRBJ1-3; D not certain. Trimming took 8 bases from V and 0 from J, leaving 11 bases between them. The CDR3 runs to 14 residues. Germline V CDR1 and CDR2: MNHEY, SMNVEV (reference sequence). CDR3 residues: CASPAPGSGNTIYF. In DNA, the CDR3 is TGTGCCAGCCCCGCGCCGGGCTCTGGAAACACCATATATTTT.

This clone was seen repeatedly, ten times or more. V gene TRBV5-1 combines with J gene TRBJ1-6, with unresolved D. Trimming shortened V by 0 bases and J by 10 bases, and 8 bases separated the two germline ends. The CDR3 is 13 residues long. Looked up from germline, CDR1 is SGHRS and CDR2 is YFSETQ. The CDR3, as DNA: TGCGCCAGCAGCTTGGAAGCGGAGTCACCCCTCCACTTT. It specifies CASSLEAESPLHF. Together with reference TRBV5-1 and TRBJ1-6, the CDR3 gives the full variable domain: KAGVTQTPRYLIKTRGQQVTLSCSPISGHRSVSWYQQTPGQGLQFLFEYFSETQRNKGNFPGRFSGRQFSNSRSEMNVSTLELGDSALYLCASSLEAESPLHFGNGTRLTVT.

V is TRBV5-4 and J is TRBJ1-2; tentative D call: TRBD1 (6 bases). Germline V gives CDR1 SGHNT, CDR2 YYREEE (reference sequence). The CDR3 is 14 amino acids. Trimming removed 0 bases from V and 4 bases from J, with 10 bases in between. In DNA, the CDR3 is TGTGCCAGCAGCTTGGACAGGGAAACCTATGGCTACACCTTC. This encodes CASSLDRETYGYTF.

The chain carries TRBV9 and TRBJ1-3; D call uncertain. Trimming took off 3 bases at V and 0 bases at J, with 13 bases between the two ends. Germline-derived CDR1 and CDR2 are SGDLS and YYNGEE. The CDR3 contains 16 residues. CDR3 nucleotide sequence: TGTGCCAGCAGCGCCGGAGGGCCGGACTCTGGAAACACCATATATTTT. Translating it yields CASSAGGPDSGNTIYF.

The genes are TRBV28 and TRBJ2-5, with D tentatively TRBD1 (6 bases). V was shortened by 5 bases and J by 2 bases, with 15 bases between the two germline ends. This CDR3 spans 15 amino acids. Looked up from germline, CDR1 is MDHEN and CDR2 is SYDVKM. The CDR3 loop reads CASSPPPQGQETQYF. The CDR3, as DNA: TGTGCCAGCAGTCCCCCCCCGCAGGGGCAAGAGACCCAGTACTTC.

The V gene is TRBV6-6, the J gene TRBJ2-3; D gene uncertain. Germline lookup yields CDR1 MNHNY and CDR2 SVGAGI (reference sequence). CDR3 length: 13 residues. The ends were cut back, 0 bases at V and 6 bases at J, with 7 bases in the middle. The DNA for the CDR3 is TGTGCCAGCAGTTACTCCGTCCTGGATACGCAGTATTTT. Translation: CASSYSVLDTQYF.

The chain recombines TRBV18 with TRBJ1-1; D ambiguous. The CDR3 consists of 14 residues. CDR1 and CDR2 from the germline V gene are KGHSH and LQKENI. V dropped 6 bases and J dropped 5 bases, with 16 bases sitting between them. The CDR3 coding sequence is TGTGCCAGCTCTTACACATCCGGCAGGACTGAAGCTTTCTTT. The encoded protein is CASSYTSGRTEAFF.

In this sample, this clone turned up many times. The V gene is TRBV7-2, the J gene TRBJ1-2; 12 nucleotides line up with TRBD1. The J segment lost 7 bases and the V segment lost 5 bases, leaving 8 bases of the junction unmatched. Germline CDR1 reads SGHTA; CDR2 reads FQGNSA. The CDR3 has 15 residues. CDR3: CASSHRDRGLSGYTF. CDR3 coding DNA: TGTGCCAGCAGCCACCGGGACAGGGGGCTCTCTGGCTACACCTTC.

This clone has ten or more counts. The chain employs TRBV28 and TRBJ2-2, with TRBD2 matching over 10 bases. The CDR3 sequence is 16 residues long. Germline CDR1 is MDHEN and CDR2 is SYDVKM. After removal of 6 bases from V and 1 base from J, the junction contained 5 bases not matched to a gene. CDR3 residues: CASRPSGRGNTGELFF. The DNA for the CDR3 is TGTGCCAGCAGACCTAGCGGGAGAGGGAACACCGGGGAGCTGTTTTTT.

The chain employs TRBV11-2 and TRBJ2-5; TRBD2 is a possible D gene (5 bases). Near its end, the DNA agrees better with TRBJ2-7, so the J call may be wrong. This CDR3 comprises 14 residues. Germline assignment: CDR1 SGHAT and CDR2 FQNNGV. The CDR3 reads CASSRRTASPEQYF. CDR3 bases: TGTGCCAGCAGCCGCAGGACCGCTAGCCCCGAGCAGTACTTC.

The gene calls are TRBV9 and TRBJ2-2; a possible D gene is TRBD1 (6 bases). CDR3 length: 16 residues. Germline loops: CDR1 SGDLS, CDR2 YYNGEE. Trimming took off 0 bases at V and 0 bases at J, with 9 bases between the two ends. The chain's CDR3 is CASSVDAGANTGELFF. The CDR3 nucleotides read TGTGCCAGCAGCGTAGACGCAGGGGCGAACACCGGGGAGCTGTTTTTT.

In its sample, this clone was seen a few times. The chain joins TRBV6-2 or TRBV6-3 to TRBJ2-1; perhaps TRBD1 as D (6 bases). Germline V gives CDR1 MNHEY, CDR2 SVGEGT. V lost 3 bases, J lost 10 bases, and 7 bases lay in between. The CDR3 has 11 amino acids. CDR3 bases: TGTGCCAGCAGTTATGGGACAGAGCAGTTCTTC. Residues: CASSYGTEQFF.

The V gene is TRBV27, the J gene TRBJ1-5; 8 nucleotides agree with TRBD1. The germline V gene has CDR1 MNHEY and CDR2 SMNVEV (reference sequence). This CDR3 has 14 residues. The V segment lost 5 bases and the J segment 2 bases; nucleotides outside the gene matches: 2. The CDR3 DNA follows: TGTGCCAGCAGTCAACAGGGGGGCAATCAGCCCCAGCATTTT. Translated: CASSQQGGNQPQHF.

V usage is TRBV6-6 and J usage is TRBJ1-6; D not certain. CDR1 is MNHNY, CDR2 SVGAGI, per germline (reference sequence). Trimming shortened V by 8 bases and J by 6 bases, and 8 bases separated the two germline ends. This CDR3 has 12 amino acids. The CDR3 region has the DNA TGTGCCAGCTCACTGATTAATTCACCCCTCCACTTT. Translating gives CASSLINSPLHF.